This passage covers 28 T cell receptor beta chains from one sample sequenced in a study of follicular helper T cells after annual influenza vaccination. The repertoire was sequenced with immunoSEQ multiplex PCR; TCRdb's copy has only in-frame clones and lacks some. Seen here are about 5,300 clones, around 90% observed once, and the top ten hold approximately 1.5%. Time point meaning: 2013-2014 season, 7 days after vaccination. The source material was CXCR5+ CD38- circulating T follicular helper cells from blood, sampled 7 days after influenza vaccination. The sample's subset: circulating Tfh, non-naive CD4+CXCR5+PD-1+ (ICOS+CD38+ or ICOS-CD38-). All receptors derive from an adult who received the influenza vaccine.

This clone was observed once. V gene TRBV7-2 combines with J gene TRBJ2-5; D is unclear. The V end was cut by 6 bases, the J end by 7 bases, with 15 bases between. The V gene's germline CDR1 is SGHTA and CDR2 FQGNSA. CDR3 length: 13 residues. The CDR3 DNA is TGTGCCAGCAGTTATACTCCCGCTGGGACCCAGTACTTC. This codes for CASSYTPAGTQYF.

The chain links TRBV6-5 to TRBJ1-5, with TRBD1 matching over 7 bases. The V gene's germline CDR1 is MNHEY and CDR2 SVGAGI. The CDR3 runs to 15 residues. Trimming took 5 bases from V and 4 from J; bases not matched to a gene: 8. CDR3 residues: CASSRNRGKNQPQHF. The DNA of the CDR3 is TGTGCCAGCAGTCGGAACAGGGGAAAAAATCAGCCCCAGCATTTT.

The V and J genes are TRBV18 and TRBJ2-3; 10 positions agree with TRBD1. Germline V CDR1 and CDR2: KGHSH, LQKENI. J lost 7 bases, V lost 3 bases, and 7 bases had no gene match. CDR3 length equals 15 residues. Here the CDR3 reads CASSPPGQGIHTQYF. DNA of the CDR3: TGTGCCAGCTCACCTCCGGGACAGGGGATACATACGCAGTATTTT.

This chain connects TRBV30 to TRBJ2-5; 8 bases map to TRBD2. Germline-derived CDR1 and CDR2 are GTSNPN and SVGIG (reference sequence). This CDR3 contains 16 residues. V shed 3 bases, J shed 1 base, and the junction held 10 bases outside the gene matches. As DNA, the CDR3 is TGTGCCTGGAGCGACAACGAGCGGGGGCTCCAAGAGACCCAGTACTTC. It specifies CAWSDNERGLQETQYF.

As for this clone: Mismatch with germline at one junction end may stem from a read error. The same CDR3 is also encoded by other DNA sequences in this sample. In DNA form, the CDR3 reads TGTGCCAGCAGCGGTACGACAGGGGCACACAATGAGCAGTTCTTC. This gives the protein CASSGTTGAHNEQFF. The chain couples TRBV5-1 to TRBJ2-1; 8 bases are a match to TRBD1. The CDR3 has 15 residues. Germline CDR1 is SGHRS and CDR2 is YFSETQ.

This clone was picked up one time. The V and J genes are TRBV18 and TRBJ1-5; D is possibly TRBD1 (6 bases). CDR1 and CDR2 from the germline V gene are KGHSH and LQKENI. CDR3 length: 16 residues. Trimming cost V 3 bases and J 2 bases, with 14 bases left between them. The CDR3 reads CASSPPNRDGNQPQHF. The CDR3 DNA is TGTGCCAGCTCACCCCCCAACAGGGATGGCAATCAGCCCCAGCATTTT.

V usage is TRBV13 and J usage is TRBJ2-1; 12 positions agree with TRBD2. In germline, CDR1 is PRHDT, CDR2 FYEKMQ (reference sequence). This CDR3 spans 13 amino acids. Trimming cost V 8 bases and J 5 bases; bases outside gene matches: 1. The CDR3 coding sequence is TGTGCCAGCCTAGCGGGAGGGGACAATGAGCAGTTCTTC. It is translated as CASLAGGDNEQFF.

This clone has a handful of counts. The chain links TRBV2 to TRBJ1-3; D is perhaps TRBD1 (5 bases). Germline CDR1 and CDR2: SNHLY and FYNNEI. The CDR3 is 15 residues long. V was shortened by 6 bases and J by 3 bases, with 15 bases between the two germline ends. In nucleotides, the CDR3 is TGTGCCAGCAGCCCTGGGGAGGGACGTGGAAACACCATATATTTT. Amino acid sequence: CASSPGEGRGNTIYF.

The chain couples TRBV18 to TRBJ2-7; maybe TRBD2 (6 bases). This CDR3 spans 15 amino acids. The germline V gene has CDR1 KGHSH and CDR2 LQKENI. V shed 0 bases and J shed 6 bases, with 15 bases lying between them. The CDR3 is CASSPPIGGAGEQYF. CDR3 DNA: TGTGCCAGCTCACCACCGATCGGCGGGGCCGGCGAGCAGTACTTC. The variable domain in full, with the rest retrieved from reference TRBV18 and TRBJ2-7, is NAGVMQNPRHLVRRRGQEARLRCSPMKGHSHVYWYRQLPEEGLKFMVYLQKENIIDESGMPKERFSAEFPKEGPSILRIQQVVRGDSAAYFCASSPPIGGAGEQYFGPGTRLTVT.

The table lists this clone with a count of one. V gene TRBV2 combines with J gene TRBJ2-7, with D possibly TRBD2 on 5 matching bases. Germline V lookup: CDR1 SNHLY, CDR2 FYNNEI. The CDR3 is 13 amino acids. With 7 bases removed from V and 2 bases from J, the gap between germline ends came to 12 bases. The chain's CDR3 is CASKPGVAYEQYF. The CDR3 region has the DNA TGTGCCAGCAAGCCCGGGGTCGCCTACGAGCAGTACTTC.

This chain joins TRBV6-1 and TRBJ1-1, with 7 bases matching TRBD1. Germline V lookup: CDR1 MNHNS, CDR2 SASEGT. CDR3 length equals 13 residues. The junction had 8 bases not matched to a gene; V was cut back by 6 bases and J by 7 bases. Here the CDR3 reads CASRPTGEVEAFF. The CDR3 DNA follows: TGTGCCAGCAGGCCTACAGGGGAGGTTGAAGCTTTCTTT.

The chain employs TRBV15 and TRBJ2-1; 12 bases are a match to TRBD2. V shed 0 bases, J shed 6 bases, and the junction held 6 bases outside the gene matches. CDR1 is LNHNV, CDR2 YYDKDF, per germline (reference sequence). This CDR3 is built from 17 residues. The CDR3: CATSRDPTSGGINEQFF. As DNA, the CDR3 is TGTGCCACCAGCAGAGATCCAACTAGCGGGGGGATCAATGAGCAGTTCTTC.

J is TRBJ1-2 and V is TRBV30; D not resolved. CDR1 GTSNPN and CDR2 SVGIG come from the germline V gene (reference sequence). The CDR3 runs 13 residues. Trimming left V 8 bases short and J 1 base short, with 14 bases between. The CDR3 coding sequence is TGTGCCCTGCCCCCTCGGGGTAACTATGGCTACACCTTC. It is translated as CALPPRGNYGYTF.

The rearrangement joins TRBV6-5 to TRBJ2-5; the match to TRBD2 covers 7 bases. The CDR3 is made up of 15 amino acids. V lost 6 bases to trimming and J lost 1 base; unmatched junction nucleotides: 8. Germline assignment: CDR1 MNHEY and CDR2 SVGAGI. CDR3 bases: TGTGCCAGCAGCCCAGCGGGGCTCCTCCAAGAGACCCAGTACTTC. As protein: CASSPAGLLQETQYF.

The rearrangement links TRBV21-1 to TRBJ1-5. TRBV21-1 has pseudogene status. The CDR3 has 18 amino acids. The CDR3 sequence: CASSKGGGIRDVNQPQHF. The CDR3 DNA is TGTGCCAGCAGCAAAGGTGGAGGGATCAGGGACGTCAATCAGCCCCAGCATTTT.

This clone was detected only once. V is TRBV4-2 and J is TRBJ2-7; D might be TRBD1 (6 bases). This CDR3 comprises 13 residues. Germline V gene sequence: CDR1 LGHNA, CDR2 YNFKEQ. V was pared by 0 bases and J by 3 bases, with 6 bases between. The CDR3 is CASSQEQGYEQYF. The CDR3 DNA sequence: TGTGCCAGCAGCCAAGAACAGGGCTACGAGCAGTACTTC.

The chain recombines TRBV7-2 with TRBJ2-3, with no clear D. CDR1 is SGHTA and CDR2 is FQGNSA in the germline V gene. V gave up 5 bases and J gave up 1 base, with 7 bases separating them. The CDR3 is made up of 13 amino acids. The CDR3 nucleotides read TGTGCCAGCAGCCCGAGTGGCACAGATACGCAGTATTTT. Its translation: CASSPSGTDTQYF.

This chain uses TRBV5-1 with TRBJ2-1; 8 bases fit TRBD2. Losses at the gene ends were 0 bases for V and 4 bases for J; bases not matched to a gene: 3. This CDR3 spans 15 amino acids. Germline CDR1 and CDR2: SGHRS and YFSETQ. In DNA form, the CDR3 reads TGCGCCAGCAGCTTGGGGGGACTAGGGTACAATGAGCAGTTCTTC. It translates to CASSLGGLGYNEQFF.

The chain couples TRBV5-8 to TRBJ2-5; D possibly corresponds to TRBD1 (6 bases). The CDR3 has 14 residues. Trimming took 5 bases from V and 5 from J, leaving 16 bases between them. Germline values: CDR1 SGHTS, CDR2 YDEGEE. This CDR3 is CASRPRGGIETQYF. The CDR3 DNA follows: TGTGCCAGCAGACCCCGAGGGGGTATTGAGACCCAGTACTTC.

The rearrangement uses TRBV5-1 and TRBJ1-2, with D possibly matching TRBD1 (6 bases). V lost 4 bases to trimming and J lost 2 bases, with 15 bases between them. CDR1 is SGHRS, CDR2 YFSETQ, per germline. The CDR3 is made up of 15 amino acids. As DNA, the CDR3 is TGCGCCAGCAGCCCTGGCTCAGGGGTAAACTATGGCTACACCTTC. Protein: CASSPGSGVNYGYTF.

The chain couples TRBV11-3 to TRBJ2-1; D possibly corresponds to TRBD2 (6 bases). Per germline, CDR1 SGHNT and CDR2 YENEEA. This CDR3 region has 15 residues. V was clipped by 5 bases and J by 5 bases, with 16 bases between them. Here the CDR3 DNA reads TGTGCCAGCAGCGACCGGGACTTATCAAACAATGAGCAGTTCTTC. Translating gives CASSDRDLSNNEQFF. The full variable domain, in which reference TRBV11-3 and TRBJ2-1 provide the parts outside the CDR3, is EAGVVQSPRYKIIEKKQPVAFWCNPISGHNTLYWYLQNLGQGPELLIRYENEEAVDDSQLPKDRFSAERLKGVDSTLKIQPAELGDSAVYLCASSDRDLSNNEQFFGPGTRLTVL.

V is TRBV5-1 and J is TRBJ2-5; D is perhaps TRBD1 (6 bases). The ends were cut back, 7 bases at V and 1 base at J, with 14 bases in the middle. The CDR3 has 14 residues. Germline loops: CDR1 SGHRS, CDR2 YFSETQ. CDR3 loop: CASYTGQFQETQYF. The CDR3 DNA is TGCGCCAGCTATACAGGACAGTTCCAAGAGACCCAGTACTTC.

The V call is TRBV7-2, the J call TRBJ2-5, with TRBD1 as a possible D gene (6 bases). The J call could be wrong; TRBJ2-7 is a better fit for the DNA end. Germline V gives CDR1 SGHTA, CDR2 FQGNSA. The CDR3 runs to 15 residues. In DNA form, the CDR3 reads TGTGCCAGCAGCTTAGGAGGGTTAGGGGGCTACGAGCAGTACTTC. This encodes CASSLGGLGGYEQYF.

This chain joins TRBV7-3 and TRBJ2-1, with TRBD2 identical over 12 bases. Germline V lookup: CDR1 SGHTA, CDR2 FQGTGA. This CDR3 spans 14 amino acids. Losses at the gene ends were 4 bases for V and 8 bases for J; bases not matched to a gene: 3. In DNA, the CDR3 is TGTGCCAGCAGCTCGGGACTAGCGGGCCATGAGCAGTTCTTC. The encoded protein is CASSSGLAGHEQFF.

The chain couples TRBV5-6 to TRBJ1-4, with D possibly matching TRBD1 (5 bases). Germline V lookup: CDR1 SGHDT, CDR2 YYEEEE. The CDR3 sequence is 14 residues long. The ends were cut back, 4 bases at V and 7 bases at J, with 14 bases in the middle. DNA of the CDR3: TGTGCCAGCAGCCCCGGGGGACGCCCTGAAAAACTGTTTTTT. Translation: CASSPGGRPEKLFF. The variable domain in full, with the rest retrieved from reference TRBV5-6 and TRBJ1-4, is DAGVTQSPTHLIKTRGQQVTLRCSPKSGHDTVSWYQQALGQGPQFIFQYYEEEERQRGNFPDRFSGHQFPNYSSELNVNALLLGDSALYLCASSPGGRPEKLFFGSGTQLSVL.

In this sample, this clone turned up a few times. The chain carries TRBV5-1 and TRBJ1-3; D remains unclear. Trimming stripped 0 bases from V and 0 bases from J, with 7 bases between. Looked up from germline, CDR1 is SGHRS and CDR2 is YFSETQ. This CDR3 is built from 15 residues. The CDR3: CASSLGPRSGNTIYF. Here the CDR3 DNA reads TGCGCCAGCAGCTTGGGCCCGCGCTCTGGAAACACCATATATTTT.

This rearrangement joins TRBV25-1 to TRBJ1-2; D possibly corresponds to TRBD1 (6 bases). Germline CDR1 MGHDK, CDR2 SYGVNS. This CDR3 region has 14 residues. The V end was cut by 2 bases, the J end by 6 bases, with 13 bases between. The CDR3 bases are TGTGCCAGCAGTGAAGGGGGCAGGGGAAATGGCTACACCTTC. It specifies CASSEGGRGNGYTF.

V is TRBV19 and J is TRBJ1-5; maybe TRBD1 (5 bases). The germline CDR1 and CDR2 sequences are LNHDA and SQIVND (reference sequence). Trimming pared 3 bases from V and 0 bases from J, leaving 12 bases between. The CDR3 has 16 residues. In nucleotides, the CDR3 is TGTGCCAGTAGTATTGAATCAGGGCCTAGCAATCAGCCCCAGCATTTT. This gives the protein CASSIESGPSNQPQHF.